This TCR beta chain was observed in a study of blood T cell repertoires in COVID-19. Original processing notes: Reference gene primer amplification yielded estimated nucleated cell counts. TCRdb's table, derived via immunoSEQ multiplex PCR, lists solely in-frame clones and lacks some. V, J and clone size derive from that table, while D and trimming were established from the DNA sequence. In the table there are 150,000 to 200,000 clones, 70% to 90% of which are singletons. This clonotype was obtained from a woman between 65 and 79 years old with acute or convalescent COVID-19. The specimen was peripheral blood.

The CDR3 here is CASFPPVGSGNNEQYF. Written as DNA, the CDR3 is TGTGCCAGCTTTCCGCCGGTGGGGAGCGGGAATAACGAGCAGTACTTC. V is TRBV28 and J is TRBJ2-7; 7 bases fit TRBD2. This CDR3 contains 16 residues. The junction had 18 bases not matched to a gene; V was cut back by 8 bases and J by 5 bases. Germline assignment: CDR1 MDHEN and CDR2 SYDVKM.